This entry concerns a single T cell receptor beta chain. Authors' methods: Amplifying reference gene primers gave estimates of nucleated cell counts. Clones were sequenced by immunoSEQ multiplex PCR, and TCRdb holds only the in-frame ones, with some missing. Clonal size and the V and J genes are those of that table, whereas D and trimming came from the DNA. This sample has roughly 170,000 clones; 80% to 90% occur once, and the top ten carry roughly 20%. This specimen belongs to a study of blood T cell repertoires in COVID-19. Study-wide context: Italy, Spain and the United States were the sources of the convalescent and acute COVID-19 samples. Nucleic acid was either cDNA or gDNA, and it came from T cells, B-cell-depleted T cells, or PBMCs.

CDR1 and CDR2 (germline): SGHDT, YYEEEE. The CDR3 is made up of 14 amino acids. Trimming removed 5 bases at V and 5 bases at J, with 16 bases between. This chain uses TRBV5-6 with TRBJ1-2; tentatively, D is TRBD1 (6 bases). The source material was peripheral blood. This TCR was recovered from a man between 65 and 85 years old with active or convalescent COVID-19. The CDR3 DNA reads TGTGCCAGCAGTTTGACCGGGACACCGTATGGCTACACCTTC. It is translated as CASSLTGTPYGYTF.